The clone carrying this TCR beta chain was counted a few times. Its target is not known. This specimen belongs to a study of T-cell reconstitution after alpha-beta-depleted transplantation in children. Findings and caveats of the study: After transplant, at about two months, alpha-beta T cells were reportedly derived from several hundred expanded graft clones. High day-60 TCRbeta diversity in some patients came from surviving recipient T cells and thymic progenitors. One year after transplant, T-cell counts and diversity came mostly from newly produced T cells.

The V end was cut by 3 bases, the J end by 5 bases, with 19 bases between. The CDR3 is made up of 16 amino acids. Using unique molecular identifiers, the investigators prepared the TCRbeta library. Using its own MiXCR run on the PCR reads, TCRdb lists one record per CDR3 protein. This sample has around 370,000 distinct CDR3 sequences, with 15% to 20% found just once. This TCR was sampled from a male patient under 10 years old who had a stem cell transplant for acute lymphoblastic leukemia, so the T cells may come from the graft donor. The rearrangement uses TRBV12-3 or TRBV12-4 and TRBJ2-5, with D tentatively TRBD1 or TRBD2 (5 bases each). This material consisted of PBMCs, mostly from graft donor cells, taken 360 days after TCRalphabeta/CD19-depleted stem cell transplant. The CDR3 DNA is TGTGCCAGCAGTTTCGGCAGGTCGGGGCCGGGGGAGACCCAGTACTTC. It codes for CASSFGRSGPGETQYF.